This TCR beta chain was captured in a study of regulatory dendritic cells for organ transplantation (TCRdb year 2017). Describing the broader study: Monocytes were cultured with vitamin D3 on days 0 and 4 and with IL-10 on day 4 to generate regulatory dendritic cells. On day 6, LPS was added to the DC cultures to test how the DCs responded to a strong maturation-inducing agent. TCRbeta repertoires were sequenced from sorted naive and memory CD4+ and CD8+ T cells before and after allostimulation with regulatory or mature dendritic cells. Results the study describes overall, beyond this receptor: Naive CD4+ and CD8+ T cells showed highly diverse repertoires, whereas memory cells were less diverse and memory CD8+ cells were the most oligoclonal. Expansion of memory CD8+ clones was induced by allostimulation in both subjects, but more limited expansion appeared to be induced by regulatory dendritic cells than by mature dendritic cells. Sequencing was done in only a couple of subjects, and the authors reported considerable heterogeneity between individuals in the alloreactive memory CD8+ T cell pool. Of the resting subsets, memory CD8+ T cells had the largest number of alloreactive TCR clonotypes.

Sorted T cell subsets were CFSE-labeled and co-cultured for roughly 5 days with allogeneic regulatory or mature dendritic cells at a 1:10 DC:T ratio. FACS was used to sort naive T cells as CD45RA+ cells and memory T cells as CD45RO+ CD4+ or CD8+ cells. A couple of healthy control subjects provided the T cells used for TCR sequencing. The Qiagen DNeasy Blood & Tissue Kit was used to extract genomic DNA. V is shortened by 1 base, J by 4 bases, and the region joining them spans 13 bases. The germline V gene encodes CDR1 MGHDK and CDR2 SYGVNS. The CDR3 measures 15 amino acids from cysteine to phenylalanine. CDR3 DNA is the only sequence kept; it has 45 bases, read in frame from the first base. About this clone: Its specific antigen is unknown. No much larger clone exists at a distance of one base, and base qualities are not known.

A multiplexed two-step PCR with Vbeta-specific forward primers and Jbeta-specific reverse primers was used to amplify the TCRbeta CDR3 regions. TCRbeta libraries were sequenced on an Illumina instrument through the immunoSEQ service. Concerning the study's data processing: IMGT annotation was used to assign V, D and J genes, and synthetic CDR3 analogues were used to correct the counts for multiplex PCR bias. Repertoire clonality was computed in the immunoSEQ Analyzer as one minus normalized Shannon entropy. Fisher's exact test with Benjamini-Hochberg false discovery rate control was used to define clonal expansion, with two-tailed P<0.01. TCRdb limited this immuneACCESS table to in-frame rearrangements with V and J called. A share of clones is missing; checked studies link under half to unresolved V genes, and the rest is unexplained. D and trimming were read from the DNA, whereas the V and J calls and clone size are those reported in that table. The sample table shows some 9,300 clones, and approximately 80% are seen once. The ten largest make up 2.5% to 3% of the sample.

The clonotype was recovered from a human donor in good health. Material: memory CD4+ T cells from blood cultured with dendritic cells. The cell subset or site label corresponds to: CD45RO+ memory T cells. The sequence links TRBV25-1 to TRBJ2-5; TRBD1 is a possible D gene, resting on 5 matching bases. The CDR3 region: CASSELGRERETQYF. The nucleotide sequence is TGTGCCAGCAGTGAATTGGGCAGGGAAAGAGAGACCCAGTACTTC.